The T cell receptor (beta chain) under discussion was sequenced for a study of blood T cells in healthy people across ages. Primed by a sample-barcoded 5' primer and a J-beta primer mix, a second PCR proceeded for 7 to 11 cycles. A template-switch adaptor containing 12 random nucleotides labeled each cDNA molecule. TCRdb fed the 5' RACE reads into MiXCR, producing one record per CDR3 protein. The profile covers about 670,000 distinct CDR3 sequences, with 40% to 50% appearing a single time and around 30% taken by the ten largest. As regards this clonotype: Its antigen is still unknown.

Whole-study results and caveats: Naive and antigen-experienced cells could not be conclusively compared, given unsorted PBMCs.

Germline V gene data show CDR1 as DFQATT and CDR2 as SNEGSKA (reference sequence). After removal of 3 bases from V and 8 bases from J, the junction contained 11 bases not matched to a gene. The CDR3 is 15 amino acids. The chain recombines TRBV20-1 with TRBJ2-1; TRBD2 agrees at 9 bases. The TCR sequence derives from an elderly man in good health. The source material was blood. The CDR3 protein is CSARTSGRGGHEQFF. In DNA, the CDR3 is TGCAGTGCTAGGACTTCCGGGCGGGGGGGCCATGAGCAGTTCTTC.